The 18 T cell receptor beta chains below come from one sample, sequenced in a study of PD-1 blockade in classical Hodgkin lymphoma. The protocol was immunoSEQ multiplex PCR, while the TCRdb copy is restricted to in-frame clones and leaves out a portion. Here the sample spans approximately 27,000 clones, around 80% being singletons. Time point given: cycle 4 day 1 (C4D1), after 5 to 7 weeks of nivolumab. Each of the patients experienced relapse following autologous stem cell transplantation, and their brentuximab vedotin exposure differed. This sample comprised peripheral blood mononuclear cells (PBMCs), obtained before the fourth cycle of nivolumab. The receptors come from a human donor with classical Hodgkin lymphoma.

This clone appeared once. This chain uses TRBV4-1 with TRBJ2-1, with 8 bases matching TRBD1. V dropped 3 bases and J dropped 6; count of bases not matched to a gene: 7. Germline CDR1 MGHRA, CDR2 YSYEKL. This CDR3 is built from 15 residues. CDR3 nucleotide sequence: TGCGCCAGCAGCCAGCCCGGGACAGGAATCAATGAGCAGTTCTTC. It encodes CASSQPGTGINEQFF.

The chain links TRBV10-3 to TRBJ2-5; D is undetermined. V lost 10 bases to trimming and J lost 4 bases, with 13 bases between them. Germline CDR1 reads ENHRY; CDR2 reads SYGVKD. The length of the CDR3 is 12 residues. CDR3 in DNA: TGTGCCAGACTTGGGGTAAGAGAGACCCAGTACTTC. Translated: CARLGVRETQYF.

This clone counts as medium-sized. This sequence joins TRBV19 and TRBJ1-1, with 7 bases fitting TRBD1. CDR3 length: 15 residues. Germline V gives CDR1 LNHDA, CDR2 SQIVND (reference sequence). V dropped 5 bases and J dropped 0; count of bases not matched to a gene: 6. As DNA, the CDR3 is TGTGCCAGTAGTCTCGGGACAGCCATGAACACTGAAGCTTTCTTT. Translating it yields CASSLGTAMNTEAFF.

The gene calls are TRBV7-9 and TRBJ2-7, with TRBD1 identical over 9 bases. Germline V gene lookup returns CDR1 SEHNR and CDR2 FQNEAQ (reference sequence). Trimming at V came to 5 bases and at J to 4 bases, leaving 3 bases not matched to a gene. This CDR3 region has 13 residues. CDR3 DNA sequence: TGTGCCAGCAGCCAGGACAGGGGATACGAGCAGTACTTC. As protein: CASSQDRGYEQYF. Looking up the rest from reference TRBV7-9 and TRBJ2-7 gives the full variable domain: DTGVSQNPRHKITKRGQNVTFRCDPISEHNRLYWYRQTLGQGPEFLTYFQNEAQLEKSRLLSDRFSAERPKGSFSTLEIQRTEQGDSAMYLCASSQDRGYEQYFGPGTRLTVT.

The rearrangement links TRBV4-3 to TRBJ1-2; TRBD1 might be the D (5 bases). CDR3 length equals 14 residues. The V gene's germline CDR1 is LGHNA and CDR2 YSLEER. V was cut by 0 bases and J by 7 bases, with 12 bases left in between. As DNA, the CDR3 is TGCGCCAGCAGCCAAGATCGGGGGAGGGGTGGCTACACCTTC. It codes for CASSQDRGRGGYTF.

This chain links TRBV5-1 with TRBJ2-7, with TRBD2 matching 12 bases. The CDR3 has 14 amino acids. Looked up from germline, CDR1 is SGHRS and CDR2 is YFSETQ. Germline trimming cut 7 bases from V and 2 bases from J; bases unmatched to any gene: 4. The CDR3 DNA sequence: TGCGCCAGCCACCTAGCGGGGGGGCCCTACGAGCAGTACTTC. Its translation is CASHLAGGPYEQYF.

The chain links TRBV2 to TRBJ1-4, with 10 bases matching TRBD1. The ends lost 6 bases at V and 6 bases at J; junction bases unmatched: 4. This CDR3 is 14 amino acids long. From germline, CDR1 is SNHLY and CDR2 FYNNEI. The CDR3 bases are TGTGCCAGCAGCCGGGACAGGGGCGATGAAAAACTGTTTTTT. Protein product: CASSRDRGDEKLFF.

The chain combines TRBV7-6 with TRBJ2-7; D ambiguous. The V end lost 4 bases, the J end lost 0 bases, and 7 bases lay between the germline ends. The CDR3 covers 13 residues. CDR1 is SGHVS and CDR2 is FNYEAQ in the germline V gene. The chain's CDR3 is CASSSVSSYEQYF. In DNA form, the CDR3 reads TGTGCCAGCAGCTCCGTTAGCTCCTACGAGCAGTACTTC.

This clone was recorded once. The chain carries TRBV27 and TRBJ2-7; the D is unclear. The V and J ends lost 0 bases and 5 bases respectively, with 17 bases between them. CDR3 size: 16 residues. The V gene's germline CDR1 is MNHEY and CDR2 SMNVEV (reference sequence). For the CDR3, the DNA is TGTGCCAGCAGTTTATCGGTCCAGGCGTTTGTTAACGAGCAGTACTTC. Amino acids: CASSLSVQAFVNEQYF.

The chain uses TRBV7-6 and TRBJ2-3, with D possibly being TRBD1 or TRBD2 (5 bases each). V lost 2 bases and J lost 5, with 14 bases in between. CDR3 length: 15 residues. The germline V gene has CDR1 SGHVS and CDR2 FNYEAQ. The CDR3 DNA sequence: TGTGCCAGCAGCTTACGTCCGGGGCAGGGAGATACGCAGTATTTT. It is translated as CASSLRPGQGDTQYF.

The chain joins TRBV6-5 to TRBJ2-5; the D gene is possibly TRBD2 (6 bases). This CDR3 has 15 amino acids. CDR1 is MNHEY and CDR2 is SVGAGI in the germline V gene. Trimming removed 6 bases at V and 0 bases at J, with 14 bases between. The CDR3 loop reads CASRRGLSNQETQYF. The CDR3 DNA reads as TGTGCCAGCAGAAGGGGACTCTCAAACCAAGAGACCCAGTACTTC.

This clone occurred a few times. The V call is TRBV7-9, the J call TRBJ1-5, with D possibly being TRBD1 (5 bases). V lost 1 base, J lost 6 bases, and 10 bases lay in between. In germline, CDR1 is SEHNR, CDR2 FQNEAQ (reference sequence). The CDR3 consists of 14 residues. CDR3 sequence reads: CASSLDQGAQPQHF. In DNA, the CDR3 is TGTGCCAGCAGCTTAGATCAGGGAGCTCAGCCCCAGCATTTT.

This chain connects TRBV19 to TRBJ1-2, with TRBD1 matching over 8 bases. From germline, CDR1 is LNHDA and CDR2 SQIVND (reference sequence). Losses at the gene ends were 4 bases for V and 7 bases for J; bases not matched to a gene: 2. The CDR3 runs 12 residues. CDR3 protein: CASSNRGGGYTF. CDR3 in DNA: TGTGCCAGTAGTAACAGGGGGGGTGGCTACACCTTC.

On this clone: A junction boundary mismatches the germline segment, possibly from a read error. This sample includes further DNA sequences coding for the same CDR3. V and J are TRBV4-2 and TRBJ2-5, with 10 bases fitting TRBD2. Germline V lookup: CDR1 LGHNA, CDR2 YNFKEQ. This CDR3 is built from 16 residues. The CDR3, as DNA: TGTGCCAGCAGTCAAGGGACTAGCGCAGACGGAGAGACCCAGTACTTC. Protein sequence: CASSQGTSADGETQYF.

This sequence joins TRBV18 and TRBJ2-5, with 14 positions matching TRBD2. CDR3 length equals 16 residues. CDR1 is KGHSH and CDR2 is LQKENI in the germline V gene. The J segment lost 5 bases and the V segment lost 1 base, leaving 3 bases of the junction unmatched. CDR3 protein: CASSPRTSGGTETQYF. CDR3 in DNA: TGTGCCAGCTCACCACGGACTAGCGGGGGGACGGAGACCCAGTACTTC.

The genes are TRBV11-2 and TRBJ1-1; possible D gene TRBD1, 6 bases. The CDR3 contains 15 residues. The ends were cut back, 0 bases at V and 6 bases at J, with 14 bases in the middle. From germline, CDR1 is SGHAT and CDR2 FQNNGV. Here the CDR3 DNA reads TGTGCCAGCAGCTTAGATTGGGGGGCGGTAGCTGAAGCTTTCTTT. Its protein is CASSLDWGAVAEAFF.

The gene calls are TRBV7-2 and TRBJ2-3, with TRBD2 identical over 11 bases. The CDR3 sequence is 16 residues long. Germline V CDR1 and CDR2: SGHTA, FQGNSA. V shed 3 bases and J 0 bases; nucleotides not matched to a gene: 2. The CDR3 protein is CASSFSGGGSTDTQYF. The CDR3 DNA reads TGTGCCAGCAGCTTTAGCGGGGGGGGGAGCACAGATACGCAGTATTTT. Filled out from reference TRBV7-2 and TRBJ2-3, the complete variable domain reads GAGVSQSPSNKVTEKGKDVELRCDPISGHTALYWYRQSLGQGLEFLIYFQGNSAPDKSGLPSDRFSAERTGGSVSTLTIQRTQQEDSAVYLCASSFSGGGSTDTQYFGPGTRLTVL.

The chain employs TRBV28 and TRBJ1-1; D perhaps matches TRBD1 (6 bases). The CDR3 has 13 amino acids. CDR1 is MDHEN and CDR2 is SYDVKM in the germline V gene. The V gene lost 8 bases and the J gene lost 5 bases, with 15 bases spanning the gap. CDR3 in DNA: TGTGCCAGCCTAGACTTAACAGGGACTGAAGCTTTCTTT. Translation gives CASLDLTGTEAFF.